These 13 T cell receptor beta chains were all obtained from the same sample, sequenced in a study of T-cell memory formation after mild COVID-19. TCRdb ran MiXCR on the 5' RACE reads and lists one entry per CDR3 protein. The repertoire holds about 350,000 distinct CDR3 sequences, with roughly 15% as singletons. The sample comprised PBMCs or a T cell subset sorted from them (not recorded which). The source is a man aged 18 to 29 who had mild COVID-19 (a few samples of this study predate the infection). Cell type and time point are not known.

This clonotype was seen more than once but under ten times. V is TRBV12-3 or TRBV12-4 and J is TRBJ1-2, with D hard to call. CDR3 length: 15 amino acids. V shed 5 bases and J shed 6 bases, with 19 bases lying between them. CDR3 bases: TGTGCCAGCAGTATACTTCCTAATGGTAGGAATGGCTACACCTTC. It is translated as CASSILPNGRNGYTF.

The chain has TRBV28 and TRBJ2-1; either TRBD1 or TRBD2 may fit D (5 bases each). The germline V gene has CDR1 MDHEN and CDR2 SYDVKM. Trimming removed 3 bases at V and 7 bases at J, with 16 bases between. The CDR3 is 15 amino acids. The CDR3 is CASSLAGTTVNEQFF. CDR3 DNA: TGTGCCAGCAGTTTGGCTGGGACCACAGTAAATGAGCAGTTCTTC. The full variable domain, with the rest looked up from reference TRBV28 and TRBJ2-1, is DVKVTQSSRYLVKRTGEKVFLECVQDMDHENMFWYRQDPGLGLRLIYFSYDVKMKEKGDIPEGYSVSREKKERFSLILESASTNQTSMYLCASSLAGTTVNEQFFGPGTRLTVL.

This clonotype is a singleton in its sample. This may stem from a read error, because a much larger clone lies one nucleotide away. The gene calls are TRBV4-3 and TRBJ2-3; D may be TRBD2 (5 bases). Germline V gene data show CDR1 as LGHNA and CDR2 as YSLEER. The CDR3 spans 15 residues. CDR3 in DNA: TGCGCCAGCAGCCAAGACGAATCTAGCAAAGATACGCAGTATTTT. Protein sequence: CASSQDESSKDTQYF.

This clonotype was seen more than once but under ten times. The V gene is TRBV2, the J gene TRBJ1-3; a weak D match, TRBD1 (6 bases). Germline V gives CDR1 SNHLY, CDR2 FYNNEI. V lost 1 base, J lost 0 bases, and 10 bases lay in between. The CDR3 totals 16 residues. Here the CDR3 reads CASSEDRAFSGNTIYF. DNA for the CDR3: TGTGCCAGCAGTGAAGACAGGGCCTTCTCTGGAAACACCATATATTTT.

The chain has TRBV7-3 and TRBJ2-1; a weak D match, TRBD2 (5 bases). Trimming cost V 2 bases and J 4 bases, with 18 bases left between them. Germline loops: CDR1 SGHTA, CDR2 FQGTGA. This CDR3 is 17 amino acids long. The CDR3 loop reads CASSLSGLNRRYNEQFF. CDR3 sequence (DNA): TGTGCCAGCAGCTTATCGGGATTAAACCGTCGTTACAATGAGCAGTTCTTC.

For the CDR3, the DNA is TGTGCCAGCAGTTTTGGGGGGCTGGCCTACGAGCAGTACTTC. It yields the protein CASSFGGLAYEQYF. V usage is TRBV27 and J usage is TRBJ2-7, with D perhaps TRBD1 or TRBD2 (6 bases each). The length of the CDR3 is 14 residues. The germline CDR1 and CDR2 sequences are MNHEY and SMNVEV (reference sequence). V dropped 3 bases and J dropped 2 bases, with 11 bases sitting between them.

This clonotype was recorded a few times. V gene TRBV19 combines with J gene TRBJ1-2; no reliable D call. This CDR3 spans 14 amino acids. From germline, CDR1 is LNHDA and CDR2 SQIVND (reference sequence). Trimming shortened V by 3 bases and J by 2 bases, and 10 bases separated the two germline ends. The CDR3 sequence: CASSIVPSNYGYTF. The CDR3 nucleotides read TGTGCCAGTAGTATCGTACCCAGCAACTATGGCTACACCTTC.

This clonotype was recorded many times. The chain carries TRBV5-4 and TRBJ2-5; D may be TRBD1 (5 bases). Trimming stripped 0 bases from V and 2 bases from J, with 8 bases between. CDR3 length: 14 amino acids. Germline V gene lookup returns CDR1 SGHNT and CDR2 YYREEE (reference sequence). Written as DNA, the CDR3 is TGTGCCAGCAGCTTGGGGTCAGGGCAAGAGACCCAGTACTTC. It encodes CASSLGSGQETQYF.

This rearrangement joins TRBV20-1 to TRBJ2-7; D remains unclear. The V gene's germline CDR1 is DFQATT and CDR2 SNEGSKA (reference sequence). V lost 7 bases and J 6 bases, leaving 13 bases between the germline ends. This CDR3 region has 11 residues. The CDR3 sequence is CSGSGVGEQYF. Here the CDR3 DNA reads TGCAGTGGATCTGGGGTCGGCGAGCAGTACTTC.

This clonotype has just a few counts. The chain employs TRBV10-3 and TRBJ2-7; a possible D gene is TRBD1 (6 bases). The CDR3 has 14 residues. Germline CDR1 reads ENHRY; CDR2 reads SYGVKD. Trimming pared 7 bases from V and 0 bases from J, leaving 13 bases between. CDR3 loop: CAITGVNLSYEQYF. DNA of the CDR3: TGTGCCATCACAGGGGTCAACCTCTCCTACGAGCAGTACTTC.

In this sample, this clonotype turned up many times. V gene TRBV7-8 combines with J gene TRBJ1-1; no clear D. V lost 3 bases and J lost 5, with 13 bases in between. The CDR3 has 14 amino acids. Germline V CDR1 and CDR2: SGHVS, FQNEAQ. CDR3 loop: CASSLDPMGTEAFF. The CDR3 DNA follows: TGTGCCAGCAGCTTGGACCCCATGGGTACTGAAGCTTTCTTT.

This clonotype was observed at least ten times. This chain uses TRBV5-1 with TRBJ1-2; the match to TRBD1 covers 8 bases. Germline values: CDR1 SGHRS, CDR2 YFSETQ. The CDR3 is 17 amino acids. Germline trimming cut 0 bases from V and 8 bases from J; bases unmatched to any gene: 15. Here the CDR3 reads CASSLVAVGQGLIGYTF. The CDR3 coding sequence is TGCGCCAGCAGCTTGGTTGCGGTTGGACAGGGACTTATCGGCTACACCTTC.

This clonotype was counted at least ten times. CDR3 DNA sequence: TGTGCCAGCAGCTCCCGGGTAGGGGCAGATACGCAGTATTTT. This translates into CASSSRVGADTQYF. The chain combines TRBV5-6 with TRBJ2-3; tentative D call: TRBD1 (5 bases). The germline CDR1 and CDR2 sequences are SGHDT and YYEEEE. CDR3 length: 14 residues. The V gene lost 3 bases and the J gene lost 4 bases, with 12 bases spanning the gap. The whole variable domain, filled in from reference TRBV5-6 and TRBJ2-3, reads DAGVTQSPTHLIKTRGQQVTLRCSPKSGHDTVSWYQQALGQGPQFIFQYYEEEERQRGNFPDRFSGHQFPNYSSELNVNALLLGDSALYLCASSSRVGADTQYFGPGTRLTVL.